The entry below describes one TCR beta chain. The antigen remains undetermined. Germline V gene sequence: CDR1 MNHNS, CDR2 SASEGT. There are 15 residues in the CDR3. The V segment lost 1 base and the J segment 2 bases; nucleotides outside the gene matches: 5. This record belongs to a study of shared clonotypes between healthy human individuals. Study-level background: Donors were a couple of women and a few men aged 18 to 49. Whole-study findings and limits: The researchers took only blood, and tissue repertoires probably look different.

Those who donated were healthy HIV-negative adults, with no recent acute infections or vaccinations reported. Generated by immunoSEQ multiplex PCR, the TCRdb table keeps only in-frame clones and is missing some. In the table there are millions of clones, roughly 94% of which are singletons. The TCR originated in a man aged 18 to 35 in good health. The chain uses TRBV6-1 and TRBJ2-7; 7 bases match TRBD2. The specimen was naive CD4+ T cells sorted from blood. Subset given: CD45RA+ positively selected. CDR3 protein: CASSEGSSGTYEQYF. The CDR3 DNA follows: TGTGCCAGCAGTGAAGGGTCTAGCGGAACCTACGAGCAGTACTTC.